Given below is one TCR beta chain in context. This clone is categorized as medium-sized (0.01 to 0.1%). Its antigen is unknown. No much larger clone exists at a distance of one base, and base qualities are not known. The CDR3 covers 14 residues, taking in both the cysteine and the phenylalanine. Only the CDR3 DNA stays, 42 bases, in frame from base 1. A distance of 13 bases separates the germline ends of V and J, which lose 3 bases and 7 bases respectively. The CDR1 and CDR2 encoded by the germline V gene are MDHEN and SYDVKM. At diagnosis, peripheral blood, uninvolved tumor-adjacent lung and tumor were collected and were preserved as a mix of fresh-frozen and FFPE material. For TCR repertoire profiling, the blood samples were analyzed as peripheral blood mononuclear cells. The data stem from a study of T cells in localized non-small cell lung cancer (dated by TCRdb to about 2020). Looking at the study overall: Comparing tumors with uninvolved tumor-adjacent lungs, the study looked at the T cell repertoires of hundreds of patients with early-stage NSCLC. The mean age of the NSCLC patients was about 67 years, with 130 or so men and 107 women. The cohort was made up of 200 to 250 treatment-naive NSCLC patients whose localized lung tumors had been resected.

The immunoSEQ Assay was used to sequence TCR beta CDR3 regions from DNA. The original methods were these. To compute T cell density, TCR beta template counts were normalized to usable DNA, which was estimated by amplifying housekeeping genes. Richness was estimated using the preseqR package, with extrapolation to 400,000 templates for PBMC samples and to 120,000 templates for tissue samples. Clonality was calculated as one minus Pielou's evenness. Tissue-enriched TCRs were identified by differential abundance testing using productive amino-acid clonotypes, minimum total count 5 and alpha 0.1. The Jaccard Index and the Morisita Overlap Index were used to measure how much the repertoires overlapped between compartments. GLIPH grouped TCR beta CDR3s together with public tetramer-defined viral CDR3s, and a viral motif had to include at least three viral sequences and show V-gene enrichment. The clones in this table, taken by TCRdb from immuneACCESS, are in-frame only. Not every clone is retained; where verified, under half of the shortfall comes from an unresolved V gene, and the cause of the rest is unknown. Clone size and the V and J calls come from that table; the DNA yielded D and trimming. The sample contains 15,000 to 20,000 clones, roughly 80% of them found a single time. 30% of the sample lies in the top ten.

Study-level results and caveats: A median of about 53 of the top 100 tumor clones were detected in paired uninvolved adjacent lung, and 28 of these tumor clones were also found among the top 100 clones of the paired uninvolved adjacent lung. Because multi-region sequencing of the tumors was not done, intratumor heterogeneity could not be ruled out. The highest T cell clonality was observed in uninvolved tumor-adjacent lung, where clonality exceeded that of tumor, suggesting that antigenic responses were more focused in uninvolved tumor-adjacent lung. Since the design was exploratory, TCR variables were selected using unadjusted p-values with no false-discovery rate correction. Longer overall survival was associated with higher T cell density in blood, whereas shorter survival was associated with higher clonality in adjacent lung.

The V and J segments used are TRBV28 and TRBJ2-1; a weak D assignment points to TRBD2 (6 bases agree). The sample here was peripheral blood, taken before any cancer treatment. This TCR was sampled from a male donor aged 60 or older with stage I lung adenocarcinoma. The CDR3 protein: CASSFGGNSNEQFF. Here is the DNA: TGTGCCAGCAGTTTCGGCGGGAATAGTAATGAGCAGTTCTTC.